The 10 T cell receptor beta chains presented below share a single source sample, sequenced in a study of blood T cell repertoires in COVID-19 (dated by TCRdb to 2018 to 2020). Library preparation employed the immunoSEQ multiplex PCR assay. The clones in this table, taken by TCRdb from immuneACCESS, are in-frame only. Not every clone is retained; where verified, under half of the shortfall comes from an unresolved V gene, and the cause of the rest is unknown. The sample data list about 180,000 clones, and approximately 87% of these were observed just once. The ten largest make up 2% to 3% of the sample. The sample consisted of peripheral blood. Every receptor here comes from a man aged 40-49 years with active or convalescent COVID-19.

This clone was picked up a small number of times. This sequence joins TRBV6-5 and TRBJ1-6, with D uncertain. The V end lost 7 bases, the J end lost 6 bases, and 10 bases lay between the germline ends. This CDR3 has 13 amino acids. Looked up from germline, CDR1 is MNHEY and CDR2 is SVGAGI. The CDR3 here is CASTMRANSPLHF. The CDR3 bases are TGTGCCAGCACCATGAGGGCTAATTCACCCCTCCACTTT.

V gene TRBV15 combines with J gene TRBJ1-4, with TRBD1 as a possible D gene (5 bases). The CDR3 is made up of 15 amino acids. Germline loops: CDR1 LNHNV, CDR2 YYDKDF (reference sequence). V lost 2 bases and J lost 8, with 15 bases in between. CDR3 sequence (DNA): TGTGCCACCAGCAGACTTGCCATGACAGTCGAAAAACTGTTTTTT. It yields the protein CATSRLAMTVEKLFF.

The V gene is TRBV7-9, the J gene TRBJ1-2, with 9 bases identical to TRBD1. Germline assignment: CDR1 SEHNR and CDR2 FQNEAQ (reference sequence). Unmatched junction bases numbered 11, after V lost 5 bases and J lost 7 bases. The CDR3 has 15 residues. The CDR3: CASSASGQGIGGYTF. The CDR3 region has the DNA TGTGCCAGCAGCGCCTCGGGACAGGGTATCGGTGGCTACACCTTC.

CDR3 sequence: CASSPRDSSEQYF. CDR3 DNA sequence: TGTGCCAGCTCCCCCCGGGACAGCTCCGAGCAGTACTTC. The rearrangement joins TRBV18 to TRBJ2-7, with TRBD1 identical over 7 bases. The CDR3 is 13 amino acids. V shed 6 bases, J shed 6 bases, and the junction held 8 bases outside the gene matches. The germline V gene has CDR1 KGHSH and CDR2 LQKENI.

Only one count was recorded for this clone. The chain recombines TRBV5-4 with TRBJ2-2; D possibly corresponds to TRBD2 (5 bases). V was shortened by 0 bases and J by 7 bases, with 16 bases between the two germline ends. The CDR3 totals 16 residues. CDR1 SGHNT and CDR2 YYREEE come from the germline V gene (reference sequence). CDR3 DNA sequence: TGTGCCAGCAGCTTGGAGGGAGCACAAATGGGCGGGGAGCTGTTTTTT. Its protein product is CASSLEGAQMGGELFF.

The V gene is TRBV30, the J gene TRBJ2-3; D uncertain. Germline V gene lookup returns CDR1 GTSNPN and CDR2 SVGIG (reference sequence). CDR3 length equals 15 residues. V dropped 0 bases and J dropped 6 bases, with 16 bases sitting between them. The CDR3 spells CAWSVEQAPADTQYF. In nucleotides, the CDR3 is TGTGCCTGGAGTGTAGAGCAGGCTCCGGCCGATACGCAGTATTTT.

The genes are TRBV20-1 and TRBJ1-2; D remains unclear. Trimming took off 3 bases at V and 2 bases at J, with 22 bases between the two ends. Germline lookup yields CDR1 DFQATT and CDR2 SNEGSKA (reference sequence). The CDR3 is made up of 17 amino acids. The DNA of the CDR3 is TGCAGTGCTAGTATGGGAGGGTTCTTCGGATCGAACTATGGCTACACCTTC. Amino acids: CSASMGGFFGSNYGYTF.

V usage is TRBV5-1 and J usage is TRBJ2-2; D call uncertain. V was clipped by 2 bases and J by 6 bases, with 8 bases between them. The length of the CDR3 is 13 residues. Looked up from germline, CDR1 is SGHRS and CDR2 is YFSETQ. CDR3 protein: CASSFSPPGELFF. DNA of the CDR3: TGCGCCAGCAGCTTCTCCCCTCCCGGGGAGCTGTTTTTT.

The chain has TRBV29-1 and TRBJ1-3, with D hard to call. Trimming shortened V by 4 bases and J by 0 bases, and 4 bases separated the two germline ends. The CDR3 sequence is 12 residues long. Germline V CDR1 and CDR2: SQVTM, ANQGSEA. In nucleotides, the CDR3 is TGCAGCGTTGCTTCCTCTGGAAACACCATATATTTT. Translating gives CSVASSGNTIYF.

This clone was seen more than once but under ten times. V usage is TRBV24-1 and J usage is TRBJ1-5; D may be TRBD1 (5 bases). V lost 5 bases and J 5 bases, leaving 12 bases between the germline ends. The CDR3 length is 14 residues. Germline V CDR1 and CDR2: KGHDR, SFDVKD. The chain's CDR3 is CATSGRGTDQPQHF. CDR3 bases: TGTGCCACCAGTGGGAGGGGCACAGATCAGCCCCAGCATTTT.